This entry lists 9 T cell receptor beta chains sequenced from one sample in a study of blood T cell repertoires in COVID-19. Clones were sequenced by immunoSEQ multiplex PCR, and TCRdb holds only the in-frame ones, with some missing. Among about 270,000 clones listed, over 75% were seen once. The sequenced sample consisted of PBMCs or T cells enriched from blood (not recorded which). These receptors came from a woman between 18 and 30 years old who had recovered from COVID-19.

This chain connects TRBV28 to TRBJ2-1; 10 bases map to TRBD2. V lost 5 bases and J lost 2; bases outside the gene matches: 3. This CDR3 contains 15 residues. Germline loops: CDR1 MDHEN, CDR2 SYDVKM. The DNA for the CDR3 is TGTGCCAGCAGTCCCAGCGGGGGGGCCTACAATGAGCAGTTCTTC. Protein: CASSPSGGAYNEQFF.

Note on this clone: One end of the junction is discordant with germline, which a read error may explain. The chain recombines TRBV6-5 with TRBJ1-2, with unresolved D. The germline V gene has CDR1 MNHEY and CDR2 SVGAGI. The CDR3 totals 10 residues. The CDR3 reads CASSYYGYTF. In DNA, the CDR3 is TGTGCCAGCAGCTACTATGGCTACACCTTC.

V usage is TRBV5-1 and J usage is TRBJ2-5; D is ambiguous. The CDR3 has 15 amino acids. Germline V gene lookup returns CDR1 SGHRS and CDR2 YFSETQ. The V end lost 3 bases, the J end lost 2 bases, and 14 bases lay between the germline ends. The CDR3 nucleotides are TGCGCCAGCAGCTCGGCCGCAGGAAAGCAAGAGACCCAGTACTTC. Translated: CASSSAAGKQETQYF.

V gene TRBV27 combines with J gene TRBJ2-1, with TRBD2 matching over 10 bases. This CDR3 contains 16 residues. With V trimmed by 0 bases and J by 4 bases, 3 bases remained unmatched. The V gene's germline CDR1 is MNHEY and CDR2 SMNVEV (reference sequence). CDR3 sequence: CASSLSGTSEYNEQFF. CDR3 in DNA: TGTGCCAGCAGTTTATCGGGGACTAGCGAATACAATGAGCAGTTCTTC.

As regards this clone: The conserved phenylalanine or tryptophan normally closing the CDR3 is absent here, so this likely arose from a read error. The limits of the CDR3 on the DNA are not certain, so only TCRdb's listed CDR3 is given. The chain is built from TRBV24-1 and TRBJ1-2. The CDR3 has 11 amino acids, counting both end residues. In germline, CDR1 is KGHDR, CDR2 SFDVKD. This CDR3 is CATSVPPGAHA.

This clone was recorded only once. The chain has TRBV7-9 and TRBJ1-1; 8 bases fit TRBD1. The CDR3 spans 14 residues. The ends lost 5 bases at V and 4 bases at J; junction bases unmatched: 6. The germline gives CDR1 SEHNR, CDR2 FQNEAQ (reference sequence). CDR3 sequence reads: CASSPTGDFTEAFF. Written as DNA, the CDR3 is TGTGCCAGCAGCCCGACAGGGGACTTCACTGAAGCTTTCTTT.

The chain recombines TRBV20-1 with TRBJ2-7; D call uncertain. Per the germline V gene, CDR1 is DFQATT and CDR2 is SNEGSKA (reference sequence). V was shortened by 1 base and J by 3 bases, with 4 bases between the two germline ends. The CDR3 has 11 residues. CDR3 residues: CSARANYEQYF. The CDR3 DNA sequence: TGCAGTGCTAGAGCTAACTACGAGCAGTACTTC.

The V gene is TRBV6-1, the J gene TRBJ1-2; maybe TRBD1 (5 bases). Germline loops: CDR1 MNHNS, CDR2 SASEGT. V dropped 0 bases and J dropped 5 bases, with 10 bases sitting between them. The CDR3 loop spans 14 amino acids. The chain's CDR3 is CASSEAPREYGYTF. The CDR3 DNA follows: TGTGCCAGCAGTGAAGCCCCCAGGGAATATGGCTACACCTTC.

V usage is TRBV6-1 and J usage is TRBJ1-5; maybe TRBD1 (5 bases). V was pared by 1 base and J by 0 bases, with 13 bases between. Germline-derived CDR1 and CDR2 are MNHNS and SASEGT. This CDR3 contains 17 residues. The CDR3 loop is CASSEEGDRFSNQPQHF. CDR3 bases: TGTGCCAGCAGTGAAGAAGGCGACAGATTTAGCAATCAGCCCCAGCATTTT.